Below, 24 T cell receptor beta chains from the same sample are listed, as sequenced in a study of cytomegalovirus exposure and HLA in healthy donors. PCR primers comprised 60 Vbeta and 13 Jbeta primers. Method: immunoSEQ multiplex PCR; TCRdb's copy keeps in-frame clones and lacks some. Among some 98,000 clones, less than 80% were seen once, and the ten largest hold 2%. The specimen sequenced was PBMCs. The receptors here all came from a middle-aged man in good health and CMV-seronegative.

The chain joins TRBV18 to TRBJ2-3; 10 positions match TRBD2. Germline V gives CDR1 KGHSH, CDR2 LQKENI. J was trimmed by 4 bases and V by 0 bases; bases with no gene match: 7. The CDR3 runs 17 residues. CDR3 protein: CASSPPSSGSLADTQYF. CDR3 sequence (DNA): TGTGCCAGCTCACCACCATCTAGCGGGAGTTTGGCAGATACGCAGTATTTT.

The V gene is TRBV19, the J gene TRBJ1-5, with D possibly matching TRBD1 (6 bases). V was clipped by 1 base and J by 1 base, with 14 bases between them. The germline V gene encodes CDR1 LNHDA and CDR2 SQIVND (reference sequence). The CDR3 totals 17 residues. CDR3 loop: CASSIGFTGQSNQPQHF. In DNA form, the CDR3 reads TGTGCCAGTAGTATAGGTTTCACAGGGCAAAGCAATCAGCCCCAGCATTTT.

CDR3 region: CASSSTPGGNTEAFF. The CDR3 DNA reads TGTGCCAGCAGCTCCACCCCAGGGGGGAACACTGAAGCTTTCTTT. The V and J genes are TRBV5-6 and TRBJ1-1; TRBD1 matches at 7 bases. Germline CDR1 SGHDT, CDR2 YYEEEE. V shed 3 bases, J shed 1 base, and the junction held 6 bases outside the gene matches. The CDR3 consists of 15 residues.

The chain joins TRBV5-1 to TRBJ2-5; 10 bases map to TRBD2. From germline, CDR1 is SGHRS and CDR2 YFSETQ. Trimming at V came to 0 bases and at J to 5 bases, leaving 4 bases not matched to a gene. This CDR3 contains 15 residues. CDR3 amino acids: CASSLVASGSETQYF. CDR3 DNA sequence: TGCGCCAGCAGCTTGGTGGCTAGCGGGAGTGAGACCCAGTACTTC.

In nucleotides, the CDR3 is TGCGCCAGCAGCGACCCCCGGGCTAGCGGGGGCTACAATGAGCAGTTCTTC. It encodes CASSDPRASGGYNEQFF. V is TRBV5-1 and J is TRBJ2-1, with 10 bases that match TRBD2. The CDR3 covers 17 residues. The V gene's germline CDR1 is SGHRS and CDR2 YFSETQ. J lost 3 bases, V lost 4 bases, and 10 bases had no gene match.

V is TRBV18 and J is TRBJ1-4; 9 nucleotides align to TRBD1. After removal of 6 bases from V and 8 bases from J, the junction contained 7 bases not matched to a gene. Germline V lookup: CDR1 KGHSH, CDR2 LQKENI. This CDR3 has 14 amino acids. The CDR3, as DNA: TGTGCCAGCTCCCCCCGGGACAGGGAAGAAAAACTGTTTTTT. Residues: CASSPRDREEKLFF.

The CDR3: CASRDDRAHEQYF. For the CDR3, the DNA is TGCGCCAGCAGAGATGACAGGGCGCACGAGCAGTACTTC. The chain employs TRBV10-2 and TRBJ2-7, with TRBD1 matching 7 bases. The length of the CDR3 is 13 residues. Germline lookup yields CDR1 WSHSY and CDR2 SAAADI. The trim removed 6 bases at V and 5 bases at J, leaving 7 bases unmatched.

This clone was seen just once. The chain joins TRBV4-1 to TRBJ2-5; 8 bases match TRBD1. The CDR3 is 17 amino acids. V was clipped by 2 bases and J by 4 bases; unmatched bases: 12. Germline-derived CDR1 and CDR2 are MGHRA and YSYEKL. In nucleotides, the CDR3 is TGCGCCAGCAGCCAACGCCCCCCAGGGGGCGGGCCAGAGACCCAGTACTTC. Translation: CASSQRPPGGGPETQYF.

The chain links TRBV29-1 to TRBJ1-2; 8 nucleotides align to TRBD1. CDR3 length equals 13 residues. V shed 1 base, J shed 2 bases, and the junction held 0 bases outside the gene matches. Germline V CDR1 and CDR2: SQVTM, ANQGSEA. CDR3 coding DNA: TGCAGCGTTGAAGGACAGGGGAACTATGGCTACACCTTC. Residues: CSVEGQGNYGYTF. Looking up the rest from reference TRBV29-1 and TRBJ1-2 gives the full variable domain: SAVISQKPSRDICQRGTSLTIQCQVDSQVTMMFWYRQQPGQSLTLIATANQGSEATYESGFVIDKFPISRPNLTFSTLTVSNMSPEDSSIYLCSVEGQGNYGYTFGSGTRLTVV.

The V gene is TRBV4-1, the J gene TRBJ1-1; D possibly corresponds to TRBD1 (5 bases). The CDR3 consists of 14 residues. Germline CDR1 is MGHRA and CDR2 is YSYEKL. V was shortened by 1 base and J by 5 bases, with 11 bases between the two germline ends. CDR3 sequence reads: CASSQVGGWTEAFF. CDR3 DNA: TGCGCCAGCAGCCAAGTGGGGGGTTGGACTGAAGCTTTCTTT.

V is TRBV5-1 and J is TRBJ1-4; D ambiguous. V lost 0 bases, J lost 5 bases, and 8 bases lay in between. This CDR3 is 14 amino acids long. CDR1 and CDR2 (germline): SGHRS, YFSETQ. The CDR3 loop is CASSLGSGNEKLFF. The CDR3 nucleotides read TGCGCCAGCAGCTTGGGGTCGGGAAATGAAAAACTGTTTTTT.

This chain joins TRBV2 and TRBJ2-5; the match to TRBD1 covers 7 bases. The length of the CDR3 is 15 residues. V shed 2 bases and J 3 bases; nucleotides not matched to a gene: 6. Germline CDR1 is SNHLY and CDR2 is FYNNEI. The CDR3 is CASSEIGTAKETQYF. DNA for the CDR3: TGTGCCAGCAGTGAAATAGGGACAGCCAAAGAGACCCAGTACTTC. Using reference TRBV2 and TRBJ2-5 for the parts outside the CDR3, the full variable domain is EPEVTQTPSHQVTQMGQEVILRCVPISNHLYFYWYRQILGQKVEFLVSFYNNEISEKSEIFDDQFSVERPDGSNFTLKIRSTKLEDSAMYFCASSEIGTAKETQYFGPGTRLLVL.

J is TRBJ2-7 and V is TRBV5-1; 7 bases agree with TRBD2. In germline, CDR1 is SGHRS, CDR2 YFSETQ. The V and J ends lost 4 bases and 2 bases, in that order; junction bases with no gene match: 3. The CDR3 contains 13 residues. Here the CDR3 reads CASSPGLTYEQYF. The DNA for the CDR3 is TGCGCCAGCAGCCCGGGACTAACCTACGAGCAGTACTTC.

This clone was detected only a few times. The chain recombines TRBV27 with TRBJ1-5, with D possibly TRBD1 on 5 matching bases. Germline V gene sequence: CDR1 MNHEY, CDR2 SMNVEV (reference sequence). Trimming removed 2 bases at V and 4 bases at J, with 9 bases between. This CDR3 has 14 amino acids. DNA for the CDR3: TGTGCCAGCAGTTTAAGTCAGGGTAATCAGCCCCAGCATTTT. Its protein is CASSLSQGNQPQHF.

This chain uses TRBV30 with TRBJ2-7; no clear D gene. The length of the CDR3 is 12 residues. The V gene lost 3 bases and the J gene lost 4 bases, with 10 bases spanning the gap. CDR1 is GTSNPN, CDR2 SVGIG, per germline (reference sequence). This CDR3 is CAWRAEKYEQYF. For the CDR3, the DNA is TGTGCCTGGAGGGCTGAAAAATACGAGCAGTACTTC.

The chain is built from TRBV6-5 and TRBJ2-7; D perhaps matches TRBD1 (5 bases). Germline CDR1 and CDR2: MNHEY and SVGAGI. This CDR3 spans 14 amino acids. Trimming cost V 3 bases and J 0 bases, with 9 bases left between them. The DNA for the CDR3 is TGTGCCAGCAGTTATAAAGGGGCCTCCTACGAGCAGTACTTC. It translates to CASSYKGASYEQYF.

A note on this clone: One end of the junction does not line up with germline, which may come from a read error. The chain links TRBV7-9 to TRBJ2-7; 7 positions match TRBD2. The CDR3 extends over 15 amino acids. Germline lookup yields CDR1 SEHNR and CDR2 FQNEAQ (reference sequence). The CDR3 DNA follows: TGTTCCAGCAACCCTCTCTCGGGGGGACCCTACGAGCAGTACTTC. This translates into CSSNPLSGGPYEQYF.

V is TRBV7-2 and J is TRBJ2-3; the D gene is possibly TRBD2 (6 bases). V gave up 6 bases and J gave up 3 bases, with 19 bases separating them. CDR1 and CDR2 (germline): SGHTA, FQGNSA. This CDR3 has 16 residues. The CDR3 DNA is TGTGCCAGCAGGGGGGGAGTAGGTCTAACGACAGATACGCAGTATTTT. Residues: CASRGGVGLTTDTQYF.

The V and J genes are TRBV7-3 and TRBJ2-1, with 7 nucleotides matching TRBD2. The ends lost 4 bases at V and 6 bases at J; junction bases unmatched: 6. The germline V gene encodes CDR1 SGHTA and CDR2 FQGTGA. The CDR3 covers 14 residues. CDR3 in amino acids: CASSSPGLFNEQFF. The CDR3 region has the DNA TGTGCCAGCAGCTCCCCGGGACTATTCAATGAGCAGTTCTTC.

This chain connects TRBV6-5 to TRBJ1-5, with TRBD1 matching over 10 bases. Looked up from germline, CDR1 is MNHEY and CDR2 is SVGAGI. After removal of 6 bases from V and 8 bases from J, the junction contained 4 bases not matched to a gene. This CDR3 contains 13 residues. CDR3 loop: CASRDRGQEPQHF. CDR3 DNA: TGTGCCAGCAGAGACAGGGGGCAGGAGCCCCAGCATTTT.

This chain connects TRBV29-1 to TRBJ2-7, with D possibly being TRBD1 (6 bases). This CDR3 comprises 12 residues. Deletions cut 2 bases from V and 2 bases from J, with 7 bases between. Germline V lookup: CDR1 SQVTM, CDR2 ANQGSEA. This chain's CDR3 is CSVETGPYEQYF. CDR3 nucleotide sequence: TGCAGCGTTGAAACAGGGCCCTACGAGCAGTACTTC.

This chain uses TRBV7-2 with TRBJ2-5; weak D call: TRBD1 (6 bases). The length of the CDR3 is 13 residues. The ends were cut back, 6 bases at V and 2 bases at J, with 10 bases in the middle. Germline V gene sequence: CDR1 SGHTA, CDR2 FQGNSA. CDR3 region: CASSRGQQETQYF. As DNA, the CDR3 is TGTGCCAGCAGTCGAGGACAGCAAGAGACCCAGTACTTC.

This clone was observed once. The chain links TRBV9 to TRBJ1-1, with a tentative D call TRBD1 (5 bases). V lost 2 bases and J 6 bases, leaving 11 bases between the germline ends. This CDR3 contains 13 residues. Germline V gene data show CDR1 as SGDLS and CDR2 as YYNGEE. This CDR3 reads CASSVDIFAEAFF. The CDR3 DNA is TGTGCCAGCAGCGTGGACATCTTCGCTGAAGCTTTCTTT.

This clone was observed a handful of times. Here the CDR3 DNA reads TGTGCCAGAAGTACGATACAGGGAAAAACGTACGAGCAGTACTTC. It encodes CARSTIQGKTYEQYF. The chain combines TRBV5-3 with TRBJ2-7, with D perhaps matching TRBD1 (6 bases). TRBV5-3 is classed as an ORF, of uncertain function. Between the trimmed V and J ends, which lost 5 bases and 4 bases, there was a span of 19 bases. CDR3 length equals 15 residues.